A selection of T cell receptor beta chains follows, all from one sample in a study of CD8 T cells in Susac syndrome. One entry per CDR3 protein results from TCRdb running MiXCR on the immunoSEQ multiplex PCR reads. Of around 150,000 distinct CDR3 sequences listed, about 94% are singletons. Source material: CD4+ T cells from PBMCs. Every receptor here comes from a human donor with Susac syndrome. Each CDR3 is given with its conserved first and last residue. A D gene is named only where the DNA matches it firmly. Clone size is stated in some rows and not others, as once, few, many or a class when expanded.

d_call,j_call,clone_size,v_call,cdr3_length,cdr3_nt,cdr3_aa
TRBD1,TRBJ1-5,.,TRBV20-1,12,TGCAGTGCTCTGGACAGGGATCAGCCCCAGCATTTT,CSALDRDQPQHF
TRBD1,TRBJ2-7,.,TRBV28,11,TGTGCCAGCGGAAACAGGGGTGAGCAGTACTTC,CASGNRGEQYF
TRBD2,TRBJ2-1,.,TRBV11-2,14,TGTGCCAGCAGCCCCGGGGGGGCCCTCGATGAGCAGTTCTTC,CASSPGGALDEQFF
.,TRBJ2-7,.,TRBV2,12,TGTGCCAGCAGTGAACTCGAGTACGAGCAGTACTTC,CASSELEYEQYF
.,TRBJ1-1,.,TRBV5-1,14,TGCGCCAGCAGCTTTCGGGGGGGTAACACTGAAGCTTTCTTT,CASSFRGGNTEAFF
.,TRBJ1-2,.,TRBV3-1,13,TGTGCCAGCAGCCAGGCAGGGGACTATGGCTACACCTTC,CASSQAGDYGYTF
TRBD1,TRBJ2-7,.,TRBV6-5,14,TGTGCCAGCAGTAGCCCCGCTACAGGGGGAGAGCAGTACTTC,CASSSPATGGEQYF
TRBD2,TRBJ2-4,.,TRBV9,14,TGTGCCAGCAGCTCCGGGACTAGTGTCGGCATTCAGTACTTC,CASSSGTSVGIQYF
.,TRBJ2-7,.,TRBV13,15,TGTGCCAGCAGAGAGGCCAGGGCAACGCTGGGCGAGCAGTACTTC,CASREARATLGEQYF
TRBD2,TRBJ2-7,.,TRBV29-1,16,TGCAGCGTTGAACTGGGGATGGCGGGGGGCTCCTACGAGCAGTACTTC,CSVELGMAGGSYEQYF
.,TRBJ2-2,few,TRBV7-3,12,TGTGCCAGCAGTCCAGGCACCGGGGAGCTGTTTTTT,CASSPGTGELFF
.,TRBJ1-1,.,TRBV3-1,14,TGTGCCAGCAGTCTCCTTCCAGGGAGCACTGAAGCTTTCTTT,CASSLLPGSTEAFF
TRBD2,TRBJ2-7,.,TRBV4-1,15,TGCGCCAGCAGCCACCTAGCGGGATCAACCTACGAGCAGTACTTC,CASSHLAGSTYEQYF
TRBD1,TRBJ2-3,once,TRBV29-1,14,TGCAGTGTTAAGACAGGGCTAAACACAGATACGCAGTATTTT,CSVKTGLNTDTQYF
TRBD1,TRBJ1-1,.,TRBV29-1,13,TGCAGCGCGGGACAGGGGGCGGCGACTGAAGCTTTCTTT,CSAGQGAATEAFF
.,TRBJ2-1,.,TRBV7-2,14,TGTGCCAGCAGCTTAGCCCGCCAAGGGAGTGAGCAGTTCTTC,CASSLARQGSEQFF
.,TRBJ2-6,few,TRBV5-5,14,TGTGCCAGCAGCTTGGTGTCTGGGGCCAACGTCCTGACTTTC,CASSLVSGANVLTF
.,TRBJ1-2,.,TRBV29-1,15,TGCAGCGTCTTTACGGGGGGGGCCTCTAACTATGGCTACACCTTC,CSVFTGGASNYGYTF
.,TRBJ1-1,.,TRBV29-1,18,TGCAGCGTTGAAGATCACGGGAGGCCAGACTTTTACAACACTGAAGCTTTCTTT,CSVEDHGRPDFYNTEAFF
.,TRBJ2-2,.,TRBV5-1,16,TGCGCCAGCAGCTTCTTCGGTCAGGGGAACACCGGGGAGCTGTTTTTT,CASSFFGQGNTGELFF
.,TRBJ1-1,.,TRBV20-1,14,TGCAGTGCTAGAGATCGGGCCCCGAACACTGAAGCTTTCTTT,CSARDRAPNTEAFF
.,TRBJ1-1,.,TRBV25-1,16,TGTGCCAGCAGTGCGGGTCCCCTTCGTGACTTGACTGAAGCTTTCTTT,CASSAGPLRDLTEAFF
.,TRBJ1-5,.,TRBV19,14,TGTGCCACCGCCAACTCAGGGGGCAATCAGCCCCAGCATTTT,CATANSGGNQPQHF
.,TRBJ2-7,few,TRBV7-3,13,TGTGCCAGCAGCTTAAACGGGGGCGGCGAGCAGTACTTC,CASSLNGGGEQYF
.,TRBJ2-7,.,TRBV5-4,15,TGTGCCAGCAGCTTGGGGGGTGGGAACCCCCACGAGCAGTACTTC,CASSLGGGNPHEQYF
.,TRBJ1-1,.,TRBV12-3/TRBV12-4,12,TGTGCCAGCAGTTGGAGCAGCACTGAAGCTTTCTTT,CASSWSSTEAFF
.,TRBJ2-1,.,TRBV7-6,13,TGTGCCAGCAGCTTTTCCCTTGGCAATGAGCAGTTCTTC,CASSFSLGNEQFF
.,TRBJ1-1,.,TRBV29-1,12,TGCAGCGTTGGTCAGGGGAACACTGAAGCTTTCTTT,CSVGQGNTEAFF
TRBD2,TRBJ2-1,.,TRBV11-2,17,TGTGCCAGCAGCTTAGCCCCCCGACTAGCGGGAGAGTCTGAGCAGTTCTTC,CASSLAPRLAGESEQFF
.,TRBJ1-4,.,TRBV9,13,TGTGCCAGCAGCGTAGGAACGGCTGAAAAACTGTTTTTT,CASSVGTAEKLFF
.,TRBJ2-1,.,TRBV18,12,TGTGCCAGCTCACCACAAGACAATGAGCAGTTCTTC,CASSPQDNEQFF
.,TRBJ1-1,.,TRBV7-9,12,TGTGCCAGCAGCCCAGGGAGGGTCGAAGCTTTCTTT,CASSPGRVEAFF
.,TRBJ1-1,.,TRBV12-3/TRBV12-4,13,TGTGCCAGCAGTTTAGCAGGGGGAGTGGGTGCTTTCTTT,CASSLAGGVGAFF
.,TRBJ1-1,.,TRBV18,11,TGTGGCATCGTGGGATGCACTGAAGCTTTCTTT,CGIVGCTEAFF
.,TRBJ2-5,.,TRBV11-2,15,TGTGCCAGCAGCTTCCAGAGGGCGGATGTAGAGACCCAGTACTTC,CASSFQRADVETQYF
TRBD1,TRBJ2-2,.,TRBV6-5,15,TGTGCCAGCGGAACAAGACAGGGGCACACCGGGGAGCTGTTTTTT,CASGTRQGHTGELFF
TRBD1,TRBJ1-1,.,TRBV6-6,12,TGTGCCAGCAGTTACGGGACAGGGAGTGCTTTCTTT,CASSYGTGSAFF
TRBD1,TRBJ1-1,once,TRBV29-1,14,TGCAGCGTTGAAAGAGGGGGCGCGGGCACTGAAGCTTTCTTT,CSVERGGAGTEAFF
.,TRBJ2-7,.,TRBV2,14,TGTGCCAGCAGTACAAGCAGGGTCTCCTACGAGCAGTACTTC,CASSTSRVSYEQYF
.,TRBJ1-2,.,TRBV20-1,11,TGCAGTGCTAGGGCTGGGAGAGGCTACACCTTC,CSARAGRGYTF
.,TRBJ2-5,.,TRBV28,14,TGTGCCAGCAGTCCTATCAGGGTATGGGAGACCCAGTACTTC,CASSPIRVWETQYF
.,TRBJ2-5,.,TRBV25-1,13,TGTGCCAGCACCGAAACAGGGATCGAGACCCAGTACTTC,CASTETGIETQYF
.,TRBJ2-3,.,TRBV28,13,TGTGCCAGCATAGCTAGCGGCACAGATACGCAGTATTTT,CASIASGTDTQYF